This is a list of T cell receptor beta chains from one sample in a study of T cell clusters in autoimmune cytopenias. For each CDR3 protein, TCRdb gives one entry from its re-call of the multiplex PCR reads, without DNA. Its table records about 1,500 distinct CDR3 sequences. This same sample was also taken into another study, of T cell repertoires in aging, cancer and after chemotherapy.

Sequencing used peripheral blood. These receptor sequences come from a human donor with chronic lymphocytic leukemia. Both conserved end residues are part of each CDR3. The size entry is marked missing in some rows and otherwise reads once, few, many or a size class.

V gene	clone size	J gene	CDR3 protein
TRBV29-1	large	TRBJ1-2	CSVVTGSSGYTF
TRBV10-3	medium-sized	TRBJ1-2	CAISQEAGTLYGYTF
TRBV7-9	NA	TRBJ1-5	CASSFGNQPQHF
TRBV7-9	NA	TRBJ2-7	CASSFSGQDKNPKYYEQYF
TRBV19	medium-sized	TRBJ1-1	CASSIGMNTEAFF
TRBV24-1	medium-sized	TRBJ2-5	CATSDRETQYF
TRBV10-1	NA	TRBJ2-3	CASSESLGGSDTQYF
TRBV28	NA	TRBJ2-7	CASSFADEQYF
TRBV6-5	medium-sized	TRBJ1-2	CASSQSIQENYGYTF
TRBV7-6	NA	TRBJ2-2	CASSYSDGETGELFF
TRBV7-9	medium-sized	TRBJ2-3	CASSRGLAGGTDTQYF
TRBV7-2	NA	TRBJ2-3	CASSTPGTPTDTQYF
TRBV6-5	medium-sized	TRBJ2-1	CASSYSTGLAYNEQFF
TRBV28	NA	TRBJ2-7	CASRPGLHSYEQYF
TRBV19	medium-sized	TRBJ1-4	CATGSGQSNEKLFF
TRBV12-3/TRBV12-4	NA	TRBJ1-1	CASSPGGTVAEAFF
TRBV20-1	NA	TRBJ2-7	CSARAAHEMSYEQYF
TRBV6-4	large	TRBJ2-1	CASSEEGGNEQFF
TRBV20-1	NA	TRBJ1-5	CSAIGEGQPQHF
TRBV20-1	NA	TRBJ1-5	CSAGRGFDQPQHF
TRBV27	medium-sized	TRBJ2-2	CASKSTPLNTGELFF
TRBV20-1	medium-sized	TRBJ2-3	CSAQETDRDSTDTQYF
TRBV6-2/TRBV6-3	medium-sized	TRBJ2-3	CASSYGAGGDTQYF
TRBV18	NA	TRBJ1-5	CASSGGLDQPQHF
TRBV11-2	medium-sized	TRBJ2-2	CASSSLFANTGELFF
TRBV18	medium-sized	TRBJ1-6	CASSLGTGHGDSPLHF
TRBV6-1	medium-sized	TRBJ2-7	CASSGTGTLYEQYF
TRBV6-5	medium-sized	TRBJ2-3	CASSSPRGMGDTQYF
TRBV28	NA	TRBJ1-5	CASSFAGDNQPQHF
TRBV10-1	NA	TRBJ1-2	CASSESRGYTF
TRBV4-1	NA	TRBJ1-4	CASSLGRGGEANEKLFF
TRBV18	NA	TRBJ1-1	CASSALGGVYTEAFF
TRBV12-3/TRBV12-4	medium-sized	TRBJ2-5	CASSFVSGEETQYF
TRBV30	medium-sized	TRBJ1-1	CAWSNTGESEAFF
TRBV19	medium-sized	TRBJ2-7	CASSIGWGASYEQYF
TRBV18	NA	TRBJ1-1	CASSPHRGKNTEAFF
TRBV13	medium-sized	TRBJ2-5	CASSLRGMETQYF